This T cell receptor beta chain was found in a study of OX40 agonist ivuxolimab in advanced cancers. This table comes from immunoSEQ multiplex PCR, and its TCRdb copy is limited to in-frame clones, with some not included. The table records about 34,000 clones, about nine tenths of them present only once. The CDR3 extends over 13 amino acids. Germline CDR1 LNHDA, CDR2 SQIVND (reference sequence). Trimming stripped 3 bases from V and 5 bases from J, with 10 bases between. This sample comprised CD4+ or CD8+ T cells sorted from blood, obtained in a trial of the OX40 agonist ivuxolimab. The chain carries TRBV19 and TRBJ2-5; no clear D. This receptor was taken from an adult with an advanced solid tumor such as melanoma, head and neck, liver or kidney cancer. The CDR3 loop reads CASSIRQRETQYF. The CDR3 DNA reads as TGTGCCAGTAGTATCCGTCAGCGTGAGACCCAGTACTTC.